Shown below are 9 T cell receptor beta chains from a single sample sequenced in a study of blood T cell repertoires in COVID-19. Sequenced by immunoSEQ multiplex PCR; TCRdb stores in-frame clones only, minus some. The table shows about 170,000 clones, with around 85% occurring only once. Sequenced: peripheral blood. Receptors were obtained from a woman aged 60-75 years with COVID-19, enrolled during active disease.

The chain couples TRBV9 to TRBJ2-2; TRBD2 is a possible D gene (6 bases). V gave up 1 base and J gave up 1 base, with 14 bases separating them. Germline assignment: CDR1 SGDLS and CDR2 YYNGEE. This CDR3 is built from 17 residues. The DNA for the CDR3 is TGTGCCAGCAGCGTATCAACCGGGACTCTGAACACCGGGGAGCTGTTTTTT. This translates into CASSVSTGTLNTGELFF.

The table lists this clone with a count of one. J is TRBJ1-1 and V is TRBV6-2 or TRBV6-3, with D tentatively TRBD1 (5 bases). This CDR3 is 11 amino acids long. Germline V gene sequence: CDR1 MNHEY, CDR2 SVGEGT. The V end lost 5 bases, the J end lost 6 bases, and 7 bases lay between the germline ends. The DNA of the CDR3 is TGTGCCAGCAGTAGGGGCCCTGAAGCTTTCTTT. Amino acids: CASSRGPEAFF.

The rearrangement uses TRBV2 and TRBJ1-2; a weak D match, TRBD1 (6 bases). The CDR3 has 12 amino acids. The germline gives CDR1 SNHLY, CDR2 FYNNEI. V was shortened by 6 bases and J by 4 bases, with 9 bases between the two germline ends. CDR3 DNA sequence: TGTGCCAGCAGAGAACAGGGCTATGGCTACACCTTC. It yields the protein CASREQGYGYTF.

The chain combines TRBV3-1 (or the pseudogene TRBV3-2) with TRBJ1-6, with 10 bases lining up with TRBD1. In germline, CDR1 is LGHDT, CDR2 YNNKEL (reference sequence). This CDR3 comprises 16 residues. The trim removed 2 bases at V and 9 bases at J, leaving 7 bases unmatched. The DNA for the CDR3 is TGTGCCAGCAGCCAATGGGACAGGGGCTTTACTTCACCCCTCCACTTT. The encoded protein is CASSQWDRGFTSPLHF.

This rearrangement joins TRBV11-3 to TRBJ2-7; TRBD2 matches 11 bases. From germline, CDR1 is SGHNT and CDR2 YENEEA. This CDR3 spans 14 amino acids. V shed 5 bases, J shed 6 bases, and the junction held 6 bases outside the gene matches. CDR3 amino acids: CASSATSGSREQYF. In nucleotides, the CDR3 is TGTGCCAGCAGCGCTACTAGCGGGAGCCGCGAGCAGTACTTC. Drawing the rest from reference TRBV11-3 and TRBJ2-7, the complete variable domain is EAGVVQSPRYKIIEKKQPVAFWCNPISGHNTLYWYLQNLGQGPELLIRYENEEAVDDSQLPKDRFSAERLKGVDSTLKIQPAELGDSAVYLCASSATSGSREQYFGPGTRLTVT.

This rearrangement joins TRBV7-2 to TRBJ2-1; 9 bases agree with TRBD1. V shed 4 bases, J shed 4 bases, and the junction held 8 bases outside the gene matches. The CDR3 has 16 amino acids. Germline assignment: CDR1 SGHTA and CDR2 FQGNSA. For the CDR3, the DNA is TGTGCCAGCAGCTCGCCCGGGACAGGGAATTACAATGAGCAGTTCTTC. Amino acids: CASSSPGTGNYNEQFF.

The rearrangement links TRBV4-1 to TRBJ2-3; 12 bases match TRBD2. The V gene end was trimmed by 6 bases and the J gene end by 6 bases; junction bases not matched to a gene: 13. Germline loops: CDR1 MGHRA, CDR2 YSYEKL. CDR3 length equals 17 residues. Written as DNA, the CDR3 is TGCGCCAGCAGTCTCACTTCGACTAGCGGGAGTTCCGATACGCAGTATTTT. It encodes CASSLTSTSGSSDTQYF.

The CDR3 sequence: CASSRQTGYYGYTF. In DNA form, the CDR3 reads TGTGCCAGCAGCCGTCAGACAGGGTACTATGGCTACACCTTC. The chain links TRBV9 to TRBJ1-2; 7 nucleotides line up with TRBD1. The ends lost 4 bases at V and 3 bases at J; junction bases unmatched: 6. CDR3 size: 14 residues. Per germline, CDR1 SGDLS and CDR2 YYNGEE.

This chain connects TRBV15 to TRBJ2-4; a possible D gene is TRBD2 (5 bases). Germline lookup yields CDR1 LNHNV and CDR2 YYDKDF (reference sequence). V lost 3 bases to trimming and J lost 1 base, with 13 bases between them. CDR3 length equals 16 residues. The CDR3 sequence is CATSSPAAQAKNIQYF. In nucleotides, the CDR3 is TGTGCCACCAGCAGCCCAGCGGCACAGGCCAAAAACATTCAGTACTTC.